The sequence of this TCR beta chain was determined in a study of blood T cell repertoires in COVID-19. Looking at the study overall: The study drew acute and convalescent COVID-19 samples from the United States, Italy and Spain.

Participant-given clinical history determined each cohort assignment. The study recruited exposed participants who had met a COVID-19 case within 2 weeks before entry. The CDR3 has 15 residues. Trimming took off 0 bases at V and 8 bases at J, with 14 bases between the two ends. Germline V lookup: CDR1 SGDLS, CDR2 YYNGEE. Data came from immunoSEQ multiplex PCR; TCRdb stores just in-frame clones and leaves some out. The sample carries some 180,000 clones, less than 90% recorded once. This sequence joins TRBV9 and TRBJ1-4, with D uncertain. The sequence was collected from a woman in her 30s who had been exposed to COVID-19. The material sequenced was PBMCs or T cells enriched from blood (not recorded which). The CDR3 nucleotides read TGTGCCAGCAGCGTAGGGGGAGGAGGGCAAGAAAAACTGTTTTTT. The encoded protein is CASSVGGGGQEKLFF.